The 30 T cell receptor beta chains in this list originate from one sample, sequenced in a study of blood T cell repertoires in COVID-19. Clones were sequenced by immunoSEQ multiplex PCR, and TCRdb holds only the in-frame ones, with some missing. The sample lists 60,000 to 70,000 clones; 75% to 95% were seen once. The specimen sequenced was peripheral blood. All receptors come from a human donor with active COVID-19. The donor label of this sample is uncertain.

The chain links TRBV27 to TRBJ2-3; TRBD2 agrees at 9 bases. From germline, CDR1 is MNHEY and CDR2 SMNVEV (reference sequence). The CDR3 is 16 amino acids. J gave up 2 bases and V 5 bases, and 8 bases lay outside the gene matches. The CDR3 is CASSDLAGTATDTQYF. In DNA form, the CDR3 reads TGTGCCAGCAGTGATCTAGCGGGAACAGCCACAGATACGCAGTATTTT.

The chain combines TRBV28 with TRBJ2-7, with no clear D. Germline V CDR1 and CDR2: MDHEN, SYDVKM. Trimming shortened V by 5 bases and J by 0 bases, and 14 bases separated the two germline ends. The CDR3 contains 15 residues. The CDR3 nucleotides are TGTGCCAGCAGTGGCCCTCAAAGAAGCTCCTACGAGCAGTACTTC. Encoded protein: CASSGPQRSSYEQYF.

This clone is a singleton in its sample. As DNA, the CDR3 is TGTGCCAGCAGCTTGCGGCTAGCGCCAAACAATGAGCAGTTCTTC. Translating it yields CASSLRLAPNNEQFF. The chain joins TRBV5-4 to TRBJ2-1, with D perhaps TRBD2 (6 bases). There are 15 residues in the CDR3. CDR1 is SGHNT, CDR2 YYREEE, per germline (reference sequence). Trimming left V 1 base short and J 5 bases short, with 13 bases between.

The CDR3 region has the DNA TGTGCCAGCAGTGAAGGACTAGTTGCAGATACGCAGTATTTT. It codes for CASSEGLVADTQYF. The rearrangement uses TRBV2 and TRBJ2-3; possibly TRBD2 for D (6 bases). The V end lost 1 base, the J end lost 4 bases, and 9 bases lay between the germline ends. Germline-derived CDR1 and CDR2 are SNHLY and FYNNEI. This CDR3 has 14 residues.

The chain carries TRBV18 and TRBJ2-5, with 11 bases fitting TRBD2. CDR1 and CDR2 (germline): KGHSH, LQKENI. CDR3 size: 15 residues. Trimming cost V 3 bases and J 5 bases; bases outside gene matches: 5. This CDR3 reads CASSPLAGGGETQYF. CDR3 in DNA: TGTGCCAGCTCACCCCTAGCGGGAGGCGGGGAGACCCAGTACTTC.

The chain is built from TRBV5-7 and TRBJ2-1; TRBD2 is a possible D gene (6 bases). TRBV5-7 is flagged as an ORF with uncertain function. V gave up 2 bases and J gave up 1 base, with 10 bases separating them. The CDR3 is made up of 15 amino acids. The CDR3 loop is CASSFRDSSYNEQFF. CDR3 sequence (DNA): TGTGCCAGCAGCTTCCGGGACTCATCCTACAATGAGCAGTTCTTC.

The rearrangement uses TRBV27 and TRBJ2-5; 9 nucleotides line up with TRBD1. The V and J ends lost 6 bases and 6 bases, in that order; junction bases with no gene match: 8. The CDR3 sequence is 14 residues long. The germline CDR1 and CDR2 sequences are MNHEY and SMNVEV (reference sequence). CDR3 sequence (DNA): TGTGCCAGCAGCTCGGGACAGGGATCGAAGACCCAGTACTTC. Its translation is CASSSGQGSKTQYF.

V usage is TRBV6-2 or TRBV6-3 and J usage is TRBJ1-5; D is ambiguous. The V end lost 4 bases, the J end lost 2 bases, and 12 bases lay between the germline ends. The CDR3 sequence is 15 residues long. The V gene's germline CDR1 is MNHEY and CDR2 SVGEGT. The CDR3 loop is CASSLVVGGNQPQHF. The DNA for the CDR3 is TGTGCCAGCAGTTTGGTGGTCGGGGGCAATCAGCCCCAGCATTTT.

The chain combines TRBV27 with TRBJ2-2; unclear D gene. Trimming shortened V by 6 bases and J by 4 bases, and 9 bases separated the two germline ends. The CDR3 totals 13 residues. Germline-derived CDR1 and CDR2 are MNHEY and SMNVEV (reference sequence). CDR3 nucleotides: TGTGCCAGCAGGGTGGCAACCACCGGGGAGCTGTTTTTT. Its protein product is CASRVATTGELFF.

This chain connects TRBV7-3 to TRBJ2-1; 11 nucleotides align to TRBD2. The length of the CDR3 is 15 residues. The germline V gene encodes CDR1 SGHTA and CDR2 FQGTGA. Losses at the gene ends were 5 bases for V and 8 bases for J; bases not matched to a gene: 8. In DNA, the CDR3 is TGTGCCAGCAGCCCCCTAGCGGGAGGCCGGTATGAGCAGTTCTTC. Amino acid sequence: CASSPLAGGRYEQFF.

The chain uses TRBV6-5 and TRBJ1-1; 7 nucleotides line up with TRBD1. The V and J ends lost 5 bases and 7 bases, in that order; junction bases with no gene match: 7. The CDR3 contains 13 residues. Germline V gene sequence: CDR1 MNHEY, CDR2 SVGAGI. The CDR3 protein is CASSTWRGREAFF. The CDR3 nucleotides are TGTGCCAGCAGTACCTGGAGGGGGCGTGAAGCTTTCTTT.

This chain joins TRBV6-5 and TRBJ1-2; D is uncertain. The CDR3 is 11 residues long. CDR1 is MNHEY, CDR2 SVGAGI, per germline. Trimming stripped 10 bases from V and 2 bases from J, with 8 bases between. In DNA, the CDR3 is TGTGCCACCCGAGAGAACTATGGCTACACCTTC. This sequence encodes CATRENYGYTF.

The V call is TRBV19, the J call TRBJ2-1, with 8 bases lining up with TRBD2. With 7 bases clipped from V and 2 bases from J, the junction kept 10 bases outside the gene matches. The germline gives CDR1 LNHDA, CDR2 SQIVND (reference sequence). The CDR3 consists of 16 residues. The CDR3 DNA sequence: TGTGCCAGTACCAAAGTCGATAGCGGGACCTACAATGAGCAGTTCTTC. It encodes CASTKVDSGTYNEQFF.

This clone has more than one count but fewer than ten. This chain links TRBV11-3 with TRBJ1-2, with D maybe TRBD1 (6 bases). The V end was cut by 3 bases, the J end by 8 bases, with 16 bases between. The germline V gene encodes CDR1 SGHNT and CDR2 YENEEA. The CDR3 is 14 amino acids. The CDR3 bases are TGTGCCAGCAGCTTTTCCGGGACAACTCCGGGCTACACCTTC. Amino acids: CASSFSGTTPGYTF.

In this sample, this clone turned up once. The germline gene is not matched at one end of the junction; a read error may be the cause. V usage is TRBV6-5 and J usage is TRBJ2-3; D is perhaps TRBD1 (6 bases). This CDR3 has 16 residues. Germline V gene sequence: CDR1 MNHEY, CDR2 SVGAGI. The CDR3 here is CASSYSAGTSTDTQYF. The DNA for the CDR3 is TGTGCCAGCAGCTACTCAGCCGGGACAAGCACAGATACGCAGTATTTT.

The chain combines TRBV2 with TRBJ1-5; 8 nucleotides match TRBD1. V shed 6 bases, J shed 7 bases, and the junction held 8 bases outside the gene matches. The CDR3 has 14 amino acids. Germline CDR1 is SNHLY and CDR2 is FYNNEI. Here the CDR3 DNA reads TGTGCCAGCAGCCTACAGGGGGGAGGACAGCCCCAGCATTTT. Translating it yields CASSLQGGGQPQHF.

The chain employs TRBV19 and TRBJ2-3; 8 positions match TRBD2. V gave up 7 bases and J gave up 6 bases; unmatched junction bases: 9. The CDR3 covers 14 residues. Germline loops: CDR1 LNHDA, CDR2 SQIVND (reference sequence). Here the CDR3 reads CASTPGGGEDTQYF. The CDR3, as DNA: TGTGCCAGTACGCCGGGGGGGGGCGAGGATACGCAGTATTTT.

The chain recombines TRBV4-3 with TRBJ2-7; TRBD2 agrees at 9 bases. Germline V gene lookup returns CDR1 LGHNA and CDR2 YSLEER. Unmatched junction bases numbered 8, after V lost 3 bases and J lost 2 bases. The CDR3 sequence is 16 residues long. The CDR3 DNA sequence: TGCGCCAGCAGCCATTCGGCTAGCGGGGAAACCTACGAGCAGTACTTC. The encoded protein is CASSHSASGETYEQYF.

The chain joins TRBV7-2 to TRBJ2-2; unclear D gene. The V end was cut by 5 bases, the J end by 6 bases, with 4 bases between. Germline lookup yields CDR1 SGHTA and CDR2 FQGNSA. This CDR3 region has 11 residues. The CDR3 DNA follows: TGTGCCAGCAGCCCCGCCGGGGAGCTGTTTTTT. As protein: CASSPAGELFF.

CDR3 DNA: TGCAGTGCTAGTCGCGTAGCGGGAGGAGGCACAGATACGCAGTATTTT. This gives the protein CSASRVAGGGTDTQYF. The J gene is TRBJ2-3, the V gene TRBV20-1; 10 bases map to TRBD2. The CDR3 totals 16 residues. Germline V gene data show CDR1 as DFQATT and CDR2 as SNEGSKA (reference sequence). J gave up 1 base and V 3 bases, and 7 bases lay outside the gene matches.

The rearrangement uses TRBV9 and TRBJ1-2, with TRBD1 identical over 10 bases. Germline values: CDR1 SGDLS, CDR2 YYNGEE. V trimming: 3 bases; J trimming: 8 bases; junction bases outside the gene matches: 4. This CDR3 region has 13 residues. CDR3 sequence (DNA): TGTGCCAGCAGCGCTGGGACAGGGGACGGCTACACCTTC. It encodes CASSAGTGDGYTF. Drawing the rest from reference TRBV9 and TRBJ1-2, the complete variable domain is DSGVTQTPKHLITATGQRVTLRCSPRSGDLSVYWYQQSLDQGLQFLIQYYNGEERAKGNILERFSAQQFPDLHSELNLSSLELGDSALYFCASSAGTGDGYTFGSGTRLTVV.

The genes are TRBV29-1 and TRBJ1-2; D ambiguous. CDR1 and CDR2 from the germline V gene are SQVTM and ANQGSEA. The length of the CDR3 is 12 residues. Deletions cut 6 bases from V and 4 bases from J, with 12 bases between. CDR3 sequence reads: CSVVVQAYGYTF. DNA of the CDR3: TGCAGCGTGGTAGTGCAGGCCTATGGCTACACCTTC.

The genes are TRBV11-2 and TRBJ1-4; no clear D. The germline gives CDR1 SGHAT, CDR2 FQNNGV. Deletions cut 5 bases from V and 11 bases from J, with 9 bases between. The length of the CDR3 is 11 residues. The chain's CDR3 is CASSTRDKLFF. The CDR3 DNA follows: TGTGCCAGCAGCACCCGAGATAAACTGTTTTTT.

This rearrangement joins TRBV30 to TRBJ2-1; TRBD2 might be the D (6 bases). Per germline, CDR1 GTSNPN and CDR2 SVGIG (reference sequence). The CDR3 contains 14 residues. With 0 bases removed from V and 10 bases from J, the gap between germline ends came to 16 bases. CDR3 amino acids: CAWSVRGSGGEQFF. CDR3 nucleotide sequence: TGTGCCTGGAGTGTTCGGGGGAGCGGAGGGGAGCAGTTCTTC.

The chain has TRBV5-1 and TRBJ1-3; a possible D gene is TRBD1 (5 bases). The CDR3 runs to 15 residues. Trimming took 2 bases from V and 4 from J, leaving 13 bases between them. The germline V gene encodes CDR1 SGHRS and CDR2 YFSETQ. The CDR3 region has the DNA TGCGCCAGCAGCTTCGAAGGGGCAGGGGGAAACACCATATATTTT. Translated: CASSFEGAGGNTIYF.

The chain carries TRBV7-2 and TRBJ2-2, with D hard to call. The ends were cut back, 1 base at V and 6 bases at J, with 6 bases in the middle. CDR1 is SGHTA, CDR2 FQGNSA, per germline. The CDR3 has 13 amino acids. In nucleotides, the CDR3 is TGTGCCAGCAGCTTAGTTAGTGCCGGGGAGCTGTTTTTT. Translating gives CASSLVSAGELFF.

The chain uses TRBV7-3 and TRBJ2-7; weak D call: TRBD2 (6 bases). The germline V gene has CDR1 SGHTA and CDR2 FQGTGA. V gave up 1 base and J gave up 6 bases, with 19 bases separating them. The CDR3 consists of 16 residues. As DNA, the CDR3 is TGTGCCAGCAGCTTAAGTCTCCTAGCGAATGGGGGCGAGCAGTACTTC. Its protein is CASSLSLLANGGEQYF.

J is TRBJ1-2 and V is TRBV5-1; D may be TRBD1 (5 bases). The germline V and J ends were trimmed by 0 bases and 2 bases, with 8 bases remaining between them. CDR3 size: 14 residues. Germline values: CDR1 SGHRS, CDR2 YFSETQ. The CDR3 DNA reads as TGCGCCAGCAGCTTGGTCGGGGGGAACTATGGCTACACCTTC. Its protein is CASSLVGGNYGYTF.

This sequence joins TRBV25-1 and TRBJ2-1; 10 bases are shared with TRBD2. The germline V gene encodes CDR1 MGHDK and CDR2 SYGVNS. This CDR3 has 18 residues. V dropped 5 bases and J dropped 5; count of bases not matched to a gene: 15. In DNA, the CDR3 is TGTGCCAGCAGTCCTTATCGGGGGCCTAGCGGGAGAAACAATGAGCAGTTCTTC. This gives the protein CASSPYRGPSGRNNEQFF.

The J gene is TRBJ1-6, the V gene TRBV18; D perhaps matches TRBD1 (5 bases). V was shortened by 1 base and J by 5 bases, with 9 bases between the two germline ends. The CDR3 extends over 15 amino acids. Germline-derived CDR1 and CDR2 are KGHSH and LQKENI. DNA for the CDR3: TGTGCCAGCTCACCACAGGGGCTCGATAATTCACCCCTCCACTTT. Amino acids: CASSPQGLDNSPLHF.